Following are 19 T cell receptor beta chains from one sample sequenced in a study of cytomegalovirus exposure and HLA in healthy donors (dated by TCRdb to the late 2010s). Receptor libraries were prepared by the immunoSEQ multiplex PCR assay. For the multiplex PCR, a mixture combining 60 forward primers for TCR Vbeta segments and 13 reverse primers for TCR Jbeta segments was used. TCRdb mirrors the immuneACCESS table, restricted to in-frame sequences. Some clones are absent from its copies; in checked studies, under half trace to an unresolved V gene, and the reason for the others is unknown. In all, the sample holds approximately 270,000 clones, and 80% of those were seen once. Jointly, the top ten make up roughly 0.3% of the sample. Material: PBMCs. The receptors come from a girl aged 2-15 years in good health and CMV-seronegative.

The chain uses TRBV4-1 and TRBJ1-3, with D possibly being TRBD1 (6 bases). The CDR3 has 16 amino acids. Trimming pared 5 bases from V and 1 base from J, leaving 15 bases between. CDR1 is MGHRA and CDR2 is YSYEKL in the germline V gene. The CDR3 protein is CASSFRAQGSGNTIYF. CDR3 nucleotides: TGCGCCAGCAGCTTCAGGGCCCAGGGGTCTGGAAACACCATATATTTT.

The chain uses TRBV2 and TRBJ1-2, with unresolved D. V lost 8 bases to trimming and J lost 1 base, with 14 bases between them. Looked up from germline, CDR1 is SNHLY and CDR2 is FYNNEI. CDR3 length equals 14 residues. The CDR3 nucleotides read TGTGCCAGCCGTACGGAAGGAGATAACTATGGCTACACCTTC. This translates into CASRTEGDNYGYTF.

CDR3: CASSIGSLAGTDTQYF. The CDR3 bases are TGTGCCAGTAGTATCGGTTCTCTAGCGGGCACAGATACGCAGTATTTT. The chain combines TRBV19 with TRBJ2-3, with 7 positions matching TRBD2. The germline V gene has CDR1 LNHDA and CDR2 SQIVND (reference sequence). CDR3 length equals 16 residues. V gave up 3 bases and J gave up 1 base; unmatched junction bases: 7.

As DNA, the CDR3 is TGTGCCAGTAGTTGGTGGGGACAGAGCCCCAAGGATGAGCAGTTCTTC. This sequence encodes CASSWWGQSPKDEQFF. The V gene is TRBV19, the J gene TRBJ2-1, with 7 bases that match TRBD1. V was clipped by 5 bases and J by 8 bases; unmatched bases: 15. Germline V lookup: CDR1 LNHDA, CDR2 SQIVND (reference sequence). This CDR3 is built from 16 residues.

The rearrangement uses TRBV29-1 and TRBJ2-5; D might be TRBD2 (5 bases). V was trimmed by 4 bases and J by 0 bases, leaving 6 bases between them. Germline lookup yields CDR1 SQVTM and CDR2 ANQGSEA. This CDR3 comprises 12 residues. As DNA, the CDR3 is TGCAGCGTTGGAGGGTACCAAGAGACCCAGTACTTC. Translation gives CSVGGYQETQYF.

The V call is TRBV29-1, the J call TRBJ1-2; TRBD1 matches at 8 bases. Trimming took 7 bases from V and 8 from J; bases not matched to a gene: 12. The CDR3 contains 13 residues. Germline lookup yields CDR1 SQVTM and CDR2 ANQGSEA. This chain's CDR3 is CSGNLQGAEGYTF. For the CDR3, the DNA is TGCAGCGGAAATCTGCAGGGGGCGGAGGGCTACACCTTC. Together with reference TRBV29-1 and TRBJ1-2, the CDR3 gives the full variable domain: SAVISQKPSRDICQRGTSLTIQCQVDSQVTMMFWYRQQPGQSLTLIATANQGSEATYESGFVIDKFPISRPNLTFSTLTVSNMSPEDSSIYLCSGNLQGAEGYTFGSGTRLTVV.

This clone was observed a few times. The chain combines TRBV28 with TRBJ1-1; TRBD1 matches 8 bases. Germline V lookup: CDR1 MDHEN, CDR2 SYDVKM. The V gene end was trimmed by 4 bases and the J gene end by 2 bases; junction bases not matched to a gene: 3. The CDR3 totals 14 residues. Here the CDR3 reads CASSSGGHNTEAFF. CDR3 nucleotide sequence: TGTGCCAGCAGTTCAGGGGGCCATAACACTGAAGCTTTCTTT.

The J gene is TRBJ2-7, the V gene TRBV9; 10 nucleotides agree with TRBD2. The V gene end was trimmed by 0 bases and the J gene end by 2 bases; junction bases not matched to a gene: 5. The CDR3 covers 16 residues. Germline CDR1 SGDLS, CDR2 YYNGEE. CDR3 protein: CASSVEASGSTYEQYF. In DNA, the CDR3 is TGTGCCAGCAGCGTAGAAGCTAGCGGGAGTACCTACGAGCAGTACTTC.

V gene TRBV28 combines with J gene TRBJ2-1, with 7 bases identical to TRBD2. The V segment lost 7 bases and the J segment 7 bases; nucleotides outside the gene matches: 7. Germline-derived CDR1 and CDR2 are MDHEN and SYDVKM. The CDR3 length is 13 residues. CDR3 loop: CASILANGNEQFF. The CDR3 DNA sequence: TGTGCCAGCATACTAGCGAATGGGAATGAGCAGTTCTTC.

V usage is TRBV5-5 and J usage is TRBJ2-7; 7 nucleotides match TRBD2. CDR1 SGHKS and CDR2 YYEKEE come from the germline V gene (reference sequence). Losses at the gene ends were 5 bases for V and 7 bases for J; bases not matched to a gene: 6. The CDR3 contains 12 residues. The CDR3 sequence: CASRRTRREQYF. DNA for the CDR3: TGTGCCAGCAGAAGGACTAGGAGAGAGCAGTACTTC.

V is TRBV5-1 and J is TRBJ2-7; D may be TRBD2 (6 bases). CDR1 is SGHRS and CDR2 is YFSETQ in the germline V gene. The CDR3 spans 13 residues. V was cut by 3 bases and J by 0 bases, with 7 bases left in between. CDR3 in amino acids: CASSWGLSYEQYF. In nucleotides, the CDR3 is TGCGCCAGCAGCTGGGGACTCTCCTACGAGCAGTACTTC.

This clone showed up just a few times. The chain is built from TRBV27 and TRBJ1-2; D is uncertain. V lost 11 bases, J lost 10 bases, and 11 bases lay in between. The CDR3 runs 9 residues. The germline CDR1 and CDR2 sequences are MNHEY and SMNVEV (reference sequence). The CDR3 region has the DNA TGTGCCGGCCAGGTTCCCTACACCTTC. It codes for CAGQVPYTF.

This CDR3 is CASSPTSYTDTQYF. As DNA, the CDR3 is TGTGCCAGCAGCCCTACTTCCTACACAGATACGCAGTATTTT. The chain uses TRBV28 and TRBJ2-3; D call uncertain. CDR3 length equals 14 residues. V lost 6 bases and J lost 2, with 12 bases in between. Germline V CDR1 and CDR2: MDHEN, SYDVKM.

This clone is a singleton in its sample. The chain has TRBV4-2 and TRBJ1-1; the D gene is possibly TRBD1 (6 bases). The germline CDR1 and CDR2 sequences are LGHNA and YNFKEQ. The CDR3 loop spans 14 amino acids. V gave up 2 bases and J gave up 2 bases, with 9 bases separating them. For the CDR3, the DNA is TGTGCCAGCAGCCAACAACAGGGAAACACTGAAGCTTTCTTT. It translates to CASSQQQGNTEAFF.

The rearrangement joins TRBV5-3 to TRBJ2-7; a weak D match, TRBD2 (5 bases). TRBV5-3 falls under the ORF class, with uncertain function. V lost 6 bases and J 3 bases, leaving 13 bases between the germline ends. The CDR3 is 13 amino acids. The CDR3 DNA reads TGTGCCAGAACCGGGCGGGTATTCTACGAGCAGTACTTC. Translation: CARTGRVFYEQYF.

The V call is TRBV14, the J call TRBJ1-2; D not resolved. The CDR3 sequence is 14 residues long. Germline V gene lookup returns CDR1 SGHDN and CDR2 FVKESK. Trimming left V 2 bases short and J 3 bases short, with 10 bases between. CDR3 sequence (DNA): TGTGCCAGCAGCCAACGTCGGGAGGACTATGGCTACACCTTC. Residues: CASSQRREDYGYTF.

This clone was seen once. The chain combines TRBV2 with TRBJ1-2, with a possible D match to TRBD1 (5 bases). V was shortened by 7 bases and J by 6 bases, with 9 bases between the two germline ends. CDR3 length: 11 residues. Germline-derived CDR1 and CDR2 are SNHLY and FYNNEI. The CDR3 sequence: CASIRVDGYTF. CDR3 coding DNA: TGTGCCAGCATCAGGGTTGATGGCTACACCTTC.

The CDR3 is CASSSVGRLYNEQFF. The CDR3 DNA follows: TGTGCCAGCAGCTCCGTTGGGAGACTCTACAATGAGCAGTTCTTC. V and J are TRBV7-2 and TRBJ2-1; tentatively, D is TRBD2 (5 bases). V gave up 4 bases and J gave up 3 bases, with 13 bases separating them. The germline V gene has CDR1 SGHTA and CDR2 FQGNSA. The CDR3 consists of 15 residues. The full variable domain, rest sourced from reference TRBV7-2 and TRBJ2-1, is GAGVSQSPSNKVTEKGKDVELRCDPISGHTALYWYRQSLGQGLEFLIYFQGNSAPDKSGLPSDRFSAERTGGSVSTLTIQRTQQEDSAVYLCASSSVGRLYNEQFFGPGTRLTVL.

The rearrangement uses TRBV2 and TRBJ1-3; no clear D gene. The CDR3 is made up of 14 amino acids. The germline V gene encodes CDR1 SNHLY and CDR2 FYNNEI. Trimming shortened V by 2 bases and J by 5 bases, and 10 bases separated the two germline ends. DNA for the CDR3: TGTGCCAGCAGTGAACGGGAAGGACGAAACACCATATATTTT. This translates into CASSEREGRNTIYF. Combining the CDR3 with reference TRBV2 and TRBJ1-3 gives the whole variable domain EPEVTQTPSHQVTQMGQEVILRCVPISNHLYFYWYRQILGQKVEFLVSFYNNEISEKSEIFDDQFSVERPDGSNFTLKIRSTKLEDSAMYFCASSEREGRNTIYFGEGSWLTVV.